The sequence of this T cell receptor beta chain was determined in a study of PD-1 blockade in classical Hodgkin lymphoma. Study-wide results and limits: While CD8+ TCR diversity did not rise significantly by C4D1, CD4+ TCR diversity did.

CDR3 size: 13 residues. Germline V lookup: CDR1 SGHTA, CDR2 FQGNSA. With 5 bases removed from V and 5 bases from J, the gap between germline ends came to 13 bases. Assay used: immunoSEQ multiplex PCR; TCRdb lists only in-frame clones, some missing. The sample has about 11,000 clones, about 70% seen once. Regarding this clone: Its antigen is as yet unknown.

Brentuximab vedotin exposure varied among the patients, all of whom had relapsed after autologous stem cell transplantation. The chain carries TRBV7-2 and TRBJ2-7; weak D call: TRBD2 (6 bases). This specimen consisted of peripheral blood mononuclear cells (PBMCs), obtained at baseline. This TCR was recovered from a human donor with classical Hodgkin lymphoma. Here the CDR3 DNA reads TGTGCCAGCAGCCTCTATCTAGCGCACGAGCAGTACTTC. It codes for CASSLYLAHEQYF.